Shown below are 21 T cell receptor beta chains from a single sample sequenced in a study of monozygotic twins with inflammatory bowel disease. No DNA is given; TCRdb re-called the 5' RACE reads and lists each CDR3 protein once. The sample holds more than 300,000 distinct CDR3 sequences. Sequencing was carried out using blood. The receptors derive from a human donor with ulcerative colitis or Crohn's disease, or a healthy co-twin of an affected twin (not recorded which).

The chain links TRBV11-2 to TRBJ1-4; TCRdb selects TRBD1, and the lack of DNA leaves this call unchecked. Per germline, CDR1 SGHAT and CDR2 FQNNGV. The CDR3 length is 15 residues. CDR3 sequence reads: CASSWGTGTNEKLFF.

The chain carries TRBV5-5 and TRBJ2-4; the TRBD1 assignment by TCRdb is unverifiable without DNA. This CDR3 has 11 residues. Germline V gives CDR1 SGHKS, CDR2 YYEKEE (reference sequence). The chain's CDR3 is CASSRDIFQYF.

The V gene is TRBV12-3 or TRBV12-4, the J gene TRBJ1-4; absent DNA, TCRdb's TRBD1 call cannot be checked. This CDR3 has 15 amino acids. CDR3: CASRGPGQGYEKLFF.

V is TRBV9 and J is TRBJ2-7; TCRdb reports TRBD1, a call that lacks DNA to check it against. Germline V CDR1 and CDR2: SGDLS, YYNGEE. The CDR3 is made up of 15 amino acids. CDR3 region: CASSSSGGASYEQYF. Based on the CDR3 plus reference TRBV9 and TRBJ2-7, the full variable domain is DSGVTQTPKHLITATGQRVTLRCSPRSGDLSVYWYQQSLDQGLQFLIQYYNGEERAKGNILERFSAQQFPDLHSELNLSSLELGDSALYFCASSSSGGASYEQYFGPGTRLTVT.

V and J are TRBV28 and TRBJ2-7; TCRdb calls TRBD2, which cannot be checked without DNA. The CDR3 extends over 15 amino acids. Germline V CDR1 and CDR2: MDHEN, SYDVKM. The CDR3 sequence is CASSSLAGGNYEQYF.

The genes are TRBV5-4 and TRBJ1-2. From germline, CDR1 is SGHNT and CDR2 YYREEE (reference sequence). CDR3 length: 13 residues. The CDR3 is CASRGGVSYGYTF.

This chain joins TRBV30 and TRBJ2-1; TCRdb designates TRBD2, a call that cannot be tested without DNA. CDR3 length: 14 residues. CDR1 and CDR2 from the germline V gene are GTSNPN and SVGIG (reference sequence). The CDR3 sequence: CAWSSFPSYNEQFF.

The rearrangement uses TRBV7-3 and TRBJ1-1; as DNA is missing, the TRBD1 call by TCRdb cannot be tested. The length of the CDR3 is 18 residues. Looked up from germline, CDR1 is SGHTA and CDR2 is FQGTGA. CDR3 residues: CASSLTISIPRLNTEAFF.

This chain connects TRBV5-1 to TRBJ2-4; the TCRdb call, TRBD1, lacks DNA for checking. The CDR3 is made up of 17 amino acids. Per the germline V gene, CDR1 is SGHRS and CDR2 is YFSETQ. CDR3 in amino acids: CASSLGQGAQPKNIQYF.

The rearrangement joins TRBV5-1 to TRBJ1-1; TCRdb picks TRBD1, but there is no DNA to check that call. The CDR3 extends over 14 amino acids. CDR1 is SGHRS, CDR2 YFSETQ, per germline. This CDR3 is CASRHGTANTEAFF.

The chain has TRBV6-5 and TRBJ2-7. CDR3 length: 14 residues. CDR1 and CDR2 from the germline V gene are MNHEY and SVGAGI. The CDR3 loop reads CASSYSRFAYEQYF.

The chain uses TRBV7-6 and TRBJ1-2; TCRdb gives TRBD1 as the D gene, but with no DNA this cannot be confirmed. The CDR3 spans 17 residues. Germline V lookup: CDR1 SGHVS, CDR2 FNYEAQ. CDR3 amino acids: CASSLDLHGTGFYGYTF.

The chain links TRBV12-3 or TRBV12-4 to TRBJ2-5; TCRdb proposes TRBD1, but this gene call is untestable without DNA. This CDR3 is 17 amino acids long. The CDR3: CASSPHSDRVGRETQYF.

This chain links TRBV7-6 with TRBJ2-1; lacking DNA, the TRBD1 call made by TCRdb goes unchecked. Per the germline V gene, CDR1 is SGHVS and CDR2 is FNYEAQ. There are 17 residues in the CDR3. The CDR3 sequence: CASSLAPLGGGVEEQFF.

The chain uses TRBV6-1 and TRBJ2-2; TCRdb picks TRBD1, but there is no DNA to check that call. The CDR3 has 17 residues. Germline CDR1 is MNHNS and CDR2 is SASEGT. The CDR3: CASTSHLGQRYTGELFF.

The rearrangement joins TRBV7-2 to TRBJ1-1. The CDR3 sequence is 14 residues long. The germline gives CDR1 SGHTA, CDR2 FQGNSA. The CDR3 sequence: CASSVRGGGTEAFF.

The chain has TRBV20-1 and TRBJ2-5; TCRdb picks TRBD1, but there is no DNA to check that call. Germline V gene sequence: CDR1 DFQATT, CDR2 SNEGSKA (reference sequence). The CDR3 is 14 amino acids. The CDR3 loop is CSAKGAGILETQYF.

The V and J genes are TRBV27 and TRBJ1-2; TCRdb reports TRBD1, a call that lacks DNA to check it against. CDR1 MNHEY and CDR2 SMNVEV come from the germline V gene (reference sequence). The CDR3 spans 14 residues. This chain's CDR3 is CASSARGQGYGYTF.

The chain employs TRBV20-1 and TRBJ1-1. The CDR3 loop spans 12 amino acids. The germline CDR1 and CDR2 sequences are DFQATT and SNEGSKA (reference sequence). CDR3 amino acids: CSASPLNTEAFF.

The chain combines TRBV5-1 with TRBJ2-1; without DNA, the TCRdb call of TRBD1 cannot be checked. CDR3 size: 14 residues. Germline assignment: CDR1 SGHRS and CDR2 YFSETQ. CDR3 sequence reads: CASTALGGFSEQFF.

The chain employs TRBV5-1 and TRBJ2-5; TCRdb returns TRBD2, unconfirmable since there is no DNA. This CDR3 has 17 amino acids. Germline V gene sequence: CDR1 SGHRS, CDR2 YFSETQ. The CDR3 region is CASSLGVSVSSVETQYF.